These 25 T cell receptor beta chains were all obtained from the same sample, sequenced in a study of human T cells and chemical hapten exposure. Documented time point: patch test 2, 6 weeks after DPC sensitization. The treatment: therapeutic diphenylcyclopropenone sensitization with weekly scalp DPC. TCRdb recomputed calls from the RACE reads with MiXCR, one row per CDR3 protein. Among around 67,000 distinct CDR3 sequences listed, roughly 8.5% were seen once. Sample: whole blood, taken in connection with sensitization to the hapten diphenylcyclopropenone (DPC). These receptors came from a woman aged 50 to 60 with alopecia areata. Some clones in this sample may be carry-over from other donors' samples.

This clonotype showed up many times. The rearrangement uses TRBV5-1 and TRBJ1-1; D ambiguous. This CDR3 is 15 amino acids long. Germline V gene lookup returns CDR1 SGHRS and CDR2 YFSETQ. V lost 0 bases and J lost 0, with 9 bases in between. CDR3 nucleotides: TGCGCCAGCAGCTTGGATAACGGCATGAACACTGAAGCTTTCTTT. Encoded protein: CASSLDNGMNTEAFF.

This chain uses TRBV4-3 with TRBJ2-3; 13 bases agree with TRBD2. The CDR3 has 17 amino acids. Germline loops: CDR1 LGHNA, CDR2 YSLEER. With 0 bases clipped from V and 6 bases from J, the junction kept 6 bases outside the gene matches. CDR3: CASSQDVLAGGADTQYF. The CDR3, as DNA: TGCGCCAGCAGCCAAGATGTACTAGCGGGAGGGGCCGATACGCAGTATTTT.

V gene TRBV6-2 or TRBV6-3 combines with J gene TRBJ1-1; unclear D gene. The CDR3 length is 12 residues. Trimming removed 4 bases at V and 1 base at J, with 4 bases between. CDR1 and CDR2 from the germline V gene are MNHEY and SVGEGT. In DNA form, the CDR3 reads TGTGCCAGCAGTTTCCAGAACACTGAAGCTTTCTTT. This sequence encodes CASSFQNTEAFF.

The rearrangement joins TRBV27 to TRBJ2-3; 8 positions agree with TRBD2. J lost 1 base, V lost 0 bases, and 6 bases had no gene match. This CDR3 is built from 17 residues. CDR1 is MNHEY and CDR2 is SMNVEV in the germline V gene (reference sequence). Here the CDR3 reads CASSLSVEAGGTDTQYF. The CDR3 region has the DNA TGTGCCAGCAGTTTATCGGTGGAAGCGGGAGGCACAGATACGCAGTATTTT.

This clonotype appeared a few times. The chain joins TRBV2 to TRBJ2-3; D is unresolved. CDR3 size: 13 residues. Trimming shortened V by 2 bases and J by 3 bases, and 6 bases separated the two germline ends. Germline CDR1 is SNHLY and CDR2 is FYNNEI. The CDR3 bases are TGTGCCAGCAGTGAAATTTCTACAGATACGCAGTATTTT. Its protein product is CASSEISTDTQYF.

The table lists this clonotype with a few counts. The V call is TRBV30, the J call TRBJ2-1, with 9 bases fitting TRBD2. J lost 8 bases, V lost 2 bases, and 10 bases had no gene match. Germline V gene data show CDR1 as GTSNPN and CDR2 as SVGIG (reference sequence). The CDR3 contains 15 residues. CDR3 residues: CAWSTLAGFRDEQFF. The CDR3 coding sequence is TGTGCCTGGAGTACCCTAGCGGGATTCAGGGATGAGCAGTTCTTC.

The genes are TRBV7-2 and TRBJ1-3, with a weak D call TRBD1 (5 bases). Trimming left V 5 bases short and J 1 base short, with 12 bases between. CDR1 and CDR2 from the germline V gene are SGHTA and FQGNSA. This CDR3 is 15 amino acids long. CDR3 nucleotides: TGTGCCAGCAGCCGGGACGTTCTTTCTGGAAACACCATATATTTT. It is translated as CASSRDVLSGNTIYF.

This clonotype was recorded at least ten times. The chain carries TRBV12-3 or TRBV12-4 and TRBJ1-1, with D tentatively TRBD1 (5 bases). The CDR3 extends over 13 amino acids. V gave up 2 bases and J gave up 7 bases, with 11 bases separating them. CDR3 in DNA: TGTGCCAGCAGTTTAAAGCAGGGTGATGAAGCTTTCTTT. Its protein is CASSLKQGDEAFF.

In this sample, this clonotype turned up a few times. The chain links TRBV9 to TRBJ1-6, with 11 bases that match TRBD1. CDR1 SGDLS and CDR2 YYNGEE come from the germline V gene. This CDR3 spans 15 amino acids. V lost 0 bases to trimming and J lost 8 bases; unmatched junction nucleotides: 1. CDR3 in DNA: TGTGCCAGCAGCGTAGGGGGACAGGGGGATTCACCCCTCCACTTT. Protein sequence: CASSVGGQGDSPLHF.

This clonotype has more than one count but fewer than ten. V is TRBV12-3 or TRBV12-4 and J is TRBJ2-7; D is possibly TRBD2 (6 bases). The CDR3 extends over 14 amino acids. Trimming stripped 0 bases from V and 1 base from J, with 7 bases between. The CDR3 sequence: CASSLALASYEQYF. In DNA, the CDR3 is TGTGCCAGCAGTTTAGCGCTAGCGTCCTACGAGCAGTACTTC.

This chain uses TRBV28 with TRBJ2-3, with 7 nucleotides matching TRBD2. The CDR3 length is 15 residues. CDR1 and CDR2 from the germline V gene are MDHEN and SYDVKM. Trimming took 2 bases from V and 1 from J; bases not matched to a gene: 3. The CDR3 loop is CASSLGGDGTDTQYF. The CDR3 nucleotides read TGTGCCAGCAGTTTAGGGGGGGACGGCACAGATACGCAGTATTTT.

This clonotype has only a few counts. CDR3 loop: CASSPSGRVGEQYF. The DNA for the CDR3 is TGTGCCAGCAGTCCTAGCGGGAGAGTGGGCGAGCAGTACTTC. The V and J genes are TRBV12-3 or TRBV12-4 and TRBJ2-7; 10 nucleotides align to TRBD2. This CDR3 region has 14 residues. V dropped 5 bases and J dropped 6; count of bases not matched to a gene: 7.

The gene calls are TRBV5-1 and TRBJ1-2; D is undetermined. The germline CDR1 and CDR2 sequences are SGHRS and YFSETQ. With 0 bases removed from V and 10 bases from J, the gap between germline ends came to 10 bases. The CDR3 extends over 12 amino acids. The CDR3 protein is CASSLESLDYTF. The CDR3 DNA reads TGCGCCAGCAGCTTGGAAAGTTTAGACTACACCTTC.

DNA for the CDR3: TGTGCCAGCTTCCCCGGGGTTAGCACAGATACGCAGTATTTT. Residues: CASFPGVSTDTQYF. J is TRBJ2-3 and V is TRBV28; D may be TRBD2 (5 bases). The CDR3 has 14 residues. Germline CDR1 and CDR2: MDHEN and SYDVKM. V lost 8 bases to trimming and J lost 0 bases, with 12 bases between them.

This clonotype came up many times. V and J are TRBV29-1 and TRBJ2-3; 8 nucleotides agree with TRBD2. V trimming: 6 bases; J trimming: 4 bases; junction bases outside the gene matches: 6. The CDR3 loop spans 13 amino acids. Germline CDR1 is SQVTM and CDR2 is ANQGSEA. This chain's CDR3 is CSVAGGEADTQYF. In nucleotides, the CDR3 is TGCAGCGTCGCCGGGGGGGAAGCAGATACGCAGTATTTT.

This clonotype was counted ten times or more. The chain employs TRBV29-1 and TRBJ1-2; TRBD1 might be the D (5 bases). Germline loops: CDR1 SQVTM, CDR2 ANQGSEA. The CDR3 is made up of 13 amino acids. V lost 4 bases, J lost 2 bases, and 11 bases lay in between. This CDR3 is CSVVSGGNYGYTF. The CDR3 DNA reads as TGCAGCGTTGTTTCGGGGGGAAACTATGGCTACACCTTC.

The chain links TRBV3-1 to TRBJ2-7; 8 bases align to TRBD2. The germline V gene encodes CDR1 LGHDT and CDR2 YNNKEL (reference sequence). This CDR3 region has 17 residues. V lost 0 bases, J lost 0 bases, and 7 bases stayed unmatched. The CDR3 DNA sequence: TGTGCCAGCAGCCAAGATCGGGCTAGCGGGCCCTCCTACGAGCAGTACTTC. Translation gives CASSQDRASGPSYEQYF.

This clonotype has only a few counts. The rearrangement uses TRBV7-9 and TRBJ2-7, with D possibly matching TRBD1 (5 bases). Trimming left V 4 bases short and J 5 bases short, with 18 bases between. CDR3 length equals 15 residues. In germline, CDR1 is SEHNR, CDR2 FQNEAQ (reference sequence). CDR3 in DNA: TGTGCCAGCAGCTCAGGGATCCTGCGTGTAAACGAGCAGTACTTC. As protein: CASSSGILRVNEQYF.

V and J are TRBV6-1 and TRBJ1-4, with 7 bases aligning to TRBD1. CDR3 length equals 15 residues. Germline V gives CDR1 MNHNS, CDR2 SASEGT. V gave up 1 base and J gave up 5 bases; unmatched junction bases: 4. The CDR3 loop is CASSEVGTANEKLFF. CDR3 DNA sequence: TGTGCCAGCAGTGAAGTGGGGACAGCAAATGAAAAACTGTTTTTT.

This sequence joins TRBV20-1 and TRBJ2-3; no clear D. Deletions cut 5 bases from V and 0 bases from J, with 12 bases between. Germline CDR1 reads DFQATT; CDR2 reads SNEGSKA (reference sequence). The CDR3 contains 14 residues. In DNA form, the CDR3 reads TGCAGTGCTGACGTCGGAACTAGCACAGATACGCAGTATTTT. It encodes CSADVGTSTDTQYF.

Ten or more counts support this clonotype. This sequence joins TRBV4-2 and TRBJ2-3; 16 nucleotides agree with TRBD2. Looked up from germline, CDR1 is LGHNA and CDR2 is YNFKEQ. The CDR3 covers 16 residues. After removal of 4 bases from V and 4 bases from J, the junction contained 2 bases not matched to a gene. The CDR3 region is CASSPGLAGGPDTQYF. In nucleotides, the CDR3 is TGTGCCAGCAGCCCGGGACTAGCGGGAGGGCCAGATACGCAGTATTTT.

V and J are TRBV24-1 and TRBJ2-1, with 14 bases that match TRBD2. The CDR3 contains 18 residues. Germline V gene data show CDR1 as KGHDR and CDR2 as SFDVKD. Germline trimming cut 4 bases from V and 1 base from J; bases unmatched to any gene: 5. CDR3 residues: CATSESGTSGSSYNEQFF. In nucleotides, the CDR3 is TGTGCCACCAGTGAGTCCGGGACTAGCGGGAGTTCCTACAATGAGCAGTTCTTC.

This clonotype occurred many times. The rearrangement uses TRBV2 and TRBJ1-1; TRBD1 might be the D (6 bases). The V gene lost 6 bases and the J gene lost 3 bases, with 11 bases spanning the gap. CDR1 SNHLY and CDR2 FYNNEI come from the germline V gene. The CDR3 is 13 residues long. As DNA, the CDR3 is TGTGCCAGCAGCTCCACAGGGTACACTGAAGCTTTCTTT. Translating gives CASSSTGYTEAFF.

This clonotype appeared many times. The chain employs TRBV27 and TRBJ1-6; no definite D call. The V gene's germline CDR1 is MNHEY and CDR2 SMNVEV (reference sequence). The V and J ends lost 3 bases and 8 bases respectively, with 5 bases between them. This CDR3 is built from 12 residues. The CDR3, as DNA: TGTGCCAGCAGTTTTACCGATTCACCCCTCCACTTT. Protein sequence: CASSFTDSPLHF.

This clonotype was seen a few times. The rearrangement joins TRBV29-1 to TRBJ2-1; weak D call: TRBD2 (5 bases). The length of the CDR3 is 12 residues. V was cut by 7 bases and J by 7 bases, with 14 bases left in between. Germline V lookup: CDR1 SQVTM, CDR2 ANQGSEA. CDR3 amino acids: CSAGSLANEQFF. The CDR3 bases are TGCAGCGCGGGGTCCTTAGCTAATGAGCAGTTCTTC.